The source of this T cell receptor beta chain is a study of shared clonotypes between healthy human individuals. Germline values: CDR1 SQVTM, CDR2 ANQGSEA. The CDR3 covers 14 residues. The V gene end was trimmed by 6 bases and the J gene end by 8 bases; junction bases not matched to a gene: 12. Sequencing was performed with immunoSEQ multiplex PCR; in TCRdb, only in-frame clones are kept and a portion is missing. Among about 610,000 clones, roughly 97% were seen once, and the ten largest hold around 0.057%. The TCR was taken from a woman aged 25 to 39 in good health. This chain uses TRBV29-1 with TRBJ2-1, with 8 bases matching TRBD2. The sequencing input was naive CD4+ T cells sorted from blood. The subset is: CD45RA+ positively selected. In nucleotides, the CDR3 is TGCAGCGTCGGGGGGGCTAGAATGTTCGATGAGCAGTTCTTC. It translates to CSVGGARMFDEQFF.